The 10 T cell receptor beta chains reported below all come from one sample, sequenced in a study of blood T cell repertoires in COVID-19 (dated by TCRdb to 2020 to 2021). Libraries were made using the immunoSEQ multiplex PCR assay. In its TCRdb copy, this immuneACCESS table keeps in-frame sequences only and misses some clones. Where compared with another copy, unresolved V genes explain less than half of these, and the others have no known cause. Present in this sample are 60,000 to 70,000 clones, around nine tenths of which were seen just once. The ten largest clones represent around 1.2% of the sample. The sequenced sample was peripheral blood. Every receptor here comes from a woman in her sixties with acute or convalescent COVID-19.

This chain connects TRBV5-4 to TRBJ2-3; D is perhaps TRBD1 (6 bases). From germline, CDR1 is SGHNT and CDR2 YYREEE (reference sequence). The CDR3 is made up of 16 amino acids. The ends were cut back, 0 bases at V and 3 bases at J, with 14 bases in the middle. As DNA, the CDR3 is TGTGCCAGCAGCTTGGGCAGGGGCGATCCTACAGATACGCAGTATTTT. It translates to CASSLGRGDPTDTQYF.

This clone came up once. The chain couples TRBV6-5 to TRBJ2-7; 9 nucleotides match TRBD1. V lost 5 bases, J lost 7 bases, and 12 bases stayed unmatched. Germline assignment: CDR1 MNHEY and CDR2 SVGAGI. The CDR3 runs 15 residues. CDR3 in amino acids: CASSLTGTGLQEQYV. The DNA of the CDR3 is TGTGCCAGCAGTCTCACCGGGACAGGGCTTCAGGAGCAGTACGTC.

This clone was found once. The gene calls are TRBV4-2 and TRBJ2-3; TRBD1 matches 10 bases. This CDR3 contains 16 residues. Unmatched junction bases numbered 4, after V lost 1 base and J lost 3 bases. Looked up from germline, CDR1 is LGHNA and CDR2 is YNFKEQ. The CDR3 is CASSQGDRGQTDTQYF. CDR3 DNA sequence: TGTGCCAGCAGCCAAGGCGACAGGGGGCAGACAGATACGCAGTATTTT.

The J gene is TRBJ2-7, the V gene TRBV6-6, with TRBD1 matching 7 bases. Trimming took 4 bases from V and 0 from J; bases not matched to a gene: 9. CDR3 length equals 16 residues. Germline values: CDR1 MNHNY, CDR2 SVGAGI (reference sequence). The CDR3 loop reads CASSSGTVPSSYEQYV. The DNA of the CDR3 is TGTGCCAGCAGTTCCGGGACAGTGCCAAGCTCCTACGAGCAGTACGTC.

The chain links TRBV28 to TRBJ2-7; possibly TRBD2 for D (5 bases). The CDR3 contains 13 residues. Germline V gene data show CDR1 as MDHEN and CDR2 as SYDVKM. Trimming removed 3 bases at V and 2 bases at J, with 8 bases between. The CDR3 sequence is CASSLAGPYEQYV. CDR3 nucleotide sequence: TGTGCCAGCAGTTTGGCGGGCCCCTACGAGCAGTACGTC.

This sequence joins TRBV4-2 and TRBJ1-5; D possibly corresponds to TRBD1 (6 bases). Trimming cost V 0 bases and J 5 bases, with 11 bases left between them. CDR3 length: 15 amino acids. Germline CDR1 LGHNA, CDR2 YNFKEQ. The CDR3 nucleotides read TGTGCCAGCAGCCAAGAGGGGGCCCCCGATCAGCCCCAGCATTTT. Its protein is CASSQEGAPDQPQHF.

This chain joins TRBV5-6 and TRBJ1-4; D perhaps matches TRBD1 (5 bases). Germline V CDR1 and CDR2: SGHDT, YYEEEE. This CDR3 comprises 16 residues. Trimming took off 3 bases at V and 8 bases at J, with 20 bases between the two ends. The CDR3 DNA follows: TGTGCCAGCAGCTCCCGGTCAGGACAATTCAGAGAAAAACTGTTTTTT. It is translated as CASSSRSGQFREKLFF. The complete variable domain, with remaining parts taken from reference TRBV5-6 and TRBJ1-4, reads DAGVTQSPTHLIKTRGQQVTLRCSPKSGHDTVSWYQQALGQGPQFIFQYYEEEERQRGNFPDRFSGHQFPNYSSELNVNALLLGDSALYLCASSSRSGQFREKLFFGSGTQLSVL.

This clone was counted a single time. The rearrangement uses TRBV9 and TRBJ2-2, with D possibly being TRBD1 (6 bases). CDR1 is SGDLS and CDR2 is YYNGEE in the germline V gene. Trimming shortened V by 4 bases and J by 5 bases, and 9 bases separated the two germline ends. The CDR3 totals 13 residues. CDR3 nucleotides: TGTGCCAGCAGCCAGACAGGTACCGGGGAGCTGTTTTTT. Amino acids: CASSQTGTGELFF.

The genes are TRBV9 and TRBJ1-1, with TRBD1 matching over 7 bases. The CDR3 extends over 13 amino acids. Germline loops: CDR1 SGDLS, CDR2 YYNGEE. V was pared by 3 bases and J by 4 bases, with 3 bases of the junction left unmatched. CDR3 nucleotide sequence: TGTGCCAGCAGCGGGACAGGTCCCACTGAAGCTTTCTTT. Translating it yields CASSGTGPTEAFF.

V is TRBV9 and J is TRBJ2-1, with 9 positions matching TRBD2. The CDR3 contains 15 residues. V trimming: 3 bases; J trimming: 5 bases; junction bases outside the gene matches: 6. Germline-derived CDR1 and CDR2 are SGDLS and YYNGEE. The CDR3 here is CASSASGGSNNEQFF. For the CDR3, the DNA is TGTGCCAGCAGCGCGAGCGGGGGGTCCAACAATGAGCAGTTCTTC. Complete variable domain (other parts from reference TRBV9 and TRBJ2-1): DSGVTQTPKHLITATGQRVTLRCSPRSGDLSVYWYQQSLDQGLQFLIQYYNGEERAKGNILERFSAQQFPDLHSELNLSSLELGDSALYFCASSASGGSNNEQFFGPGTRLTVL.